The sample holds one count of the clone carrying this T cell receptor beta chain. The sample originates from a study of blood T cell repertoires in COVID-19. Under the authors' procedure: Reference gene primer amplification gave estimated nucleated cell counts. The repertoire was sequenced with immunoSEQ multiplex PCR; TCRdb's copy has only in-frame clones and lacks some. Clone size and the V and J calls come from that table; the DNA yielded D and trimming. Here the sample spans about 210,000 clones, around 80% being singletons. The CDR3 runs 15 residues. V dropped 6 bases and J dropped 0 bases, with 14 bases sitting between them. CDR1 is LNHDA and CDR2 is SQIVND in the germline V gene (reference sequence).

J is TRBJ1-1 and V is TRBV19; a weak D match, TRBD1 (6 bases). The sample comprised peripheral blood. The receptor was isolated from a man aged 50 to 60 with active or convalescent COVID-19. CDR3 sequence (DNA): TGTGCCAGTAGCCTAGGGGGAGCCATGAACACTGAAGCTTTCTTT. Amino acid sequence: CASSLGGAMNTEAFF.